Many counts were recorded for the clone carrying this T cell receptor beta chain. The antigen remains undetermined. One entry per CDR3 protein, called by TCRdb with MiXCR from the reads. This sample has almost 500,000 distinct CDR3 sequences; over 9% occur once, and the top ten carry 10%. This sample was included in a study of T cell repertoires in cytomegalovirus infection. Study-level information: The public TCR beta signatures pointed to both CMV infection and matching HLA type.

Study outcomes and limitations: Within the response measured ex vivo, HLA-C-restricted CMV-specific TCR beta clonotypes were dominant. Carriers of CMV and the relevant HLA type were discriminated by public TCR beta frequency.

Sequencing used PBMCs. The sequence derives from a human donor in good health (CMV status not recorded). Some clones in this sample may be carry-over from other donors' samples.

DNA for the CDR3: TGTGCCAGCAGCTTAAGTGGTGTGGGACCCCGCCGGAATGAGCAGTTCTTC. This gives the protein CASSLSGVGPRRNEQFF. The chain has TRBV7-3 and TRBJ2-1, with D perhaps given as TRBD1 or TRBD2 (5 bases each). V lost 1 base and J 7 bases, leaving 20 bases between the germline ends. Germline CDR1 and CDR2: SGHTA and FQGTGA. The CDR3 sequence is 17 residues long.